This T cell receptor beta chain was identified in a study of vaccination and CD4 T cells after COVID-19. Across the study: Four females and six males made up the convalescents, two of whom were Hispanic.

Looked up from germline, CDR1 is SNHLY and CDR2 is FYNNEI. This CDR3 is 14 amino acids long. The J segment lost 5 bases and the V segment lost 6 bases, leaving 4 bases of the junction unmatched. As concerns this clonotype: Its target is unknown.

Oncomine TCR Beta short-read sequencing was applied to DNA from cultured CD4+ T cells. TCRdb re-called the PCR reads with MiXCR, one entry per CDR3 protein. Of some 11,000 distinct CDR3 sequences listed, roughly 43% are singletons. Regarding treatment: 10-day PBMC culture with coronavirus spike peptide pools or control peptides (ViraFEST assay). The chain joins TRBV2 to TRBJ1-5; TRBD1 aligns across 10 bases. Sequences were obtained from CD4+ T cells from blood, cultured in vitro. The receptor's source is a human donor who had recovered from COVID-19. CDR3 residues: CASSGQGVHQPQHF. In DNA form, the CDR3 reads TGTGCCAGCAGCGGACAGGGGGTGCATCAGCCCCAGCATTTT.